Listed below are T cell receptor beta chains from one sample, sequenced in a study of blood T cell repertoires in COVID-19. The data were produced by immunoSEQ multiplex PCR, yet TCRdb's version contains in-frame clones alone and is incomplete. The sample includes around 60,000 clones, approximately 80% of them seen just once. Sequencing used peripheral blood. The receptors were sampled from a human donor in a cohort sampled during active COVID-19. The CDR3 runs from the conserved cysteine through the conserved F or W. A D gene is named only where the DNA matches it firmly. Size values are once, few and many counts, or a class for expanded clones, and some rows have none.

abundance: .
v_gene: TRBV9
j_gene: TRBJ1-5
d_gene: .
CDR3aa: CASSFTGIVNQPQHF
CDR3nt: TGTGCCAGCAGCTTCACAGGGATAGTTAATCAGCCCCAGCATTTT

abundance: .
v_gene: TRBV15
j_gene: TRBJ1-4
d_gene: TRBD1
CDR3aa: CATSPRTGTQEKLFF
CDR3nt: TGTGCCACCAGCCCCCGGACAGGGACTCAGGAAAAACTGTTTTTT

abundance: .
v_gene: TRBV28
j_gene: TRBJ1-4
d_gene: .
CDR3aa: CASSLPMGSRGGLFF
CDR3nt: TGTGCCAGCAGTTTACCAATGGGATCCCGGGGAGGGCTGTTTTTT

abundance: .
v_gene: TRBV5-6
j_gene: TRBJ1-5
d_gene: TRBD1
CDR3aa: CASSFKSTGKYQPQHF
CDR3nt: TGTGCCAGCAGCTTCAAATCGACAGGGAAGTACCAGCCCCAGCATTTT

abundance: .
v_gene: TRBV28
j_gene: TRBJ2-5
d_gene: TRBD2
CDR3aa: CASSSPGRGETQYF
CDR3nt: TGTGCCAGCAGTTCCCCGGGGAGGGGCGAGACCCAGTACTTC

abundance: .
v_gene: TRBV12-3/TRBV12-4
j_gene: TRBJ1-1
d_gene: TRBD1
CDR3aa: CASRGQGAPEAFF
CDR3nt: TGTGCCAGCAGGGGACAGGGGGCGCCTGAAGCTTTCTTT

abundance: .
v_gene: TRBV5-6
j_gene: TRBJ2-5
d_gene: .
CDR3aa: CASSWNRVQETQYF
CDR3nt: TGTGCCAGCAGCTGGAACAGGGTCCAAGAGACCCAGTACTTC

abundance: .
v_gene: TRBV25-1
j_gene: TRBJ2-6
d_gene: TRBD2
CDR3aa: CASSESGGPGANVLTF
CDR3nt: TGTGCCAGCAGTGAATCGGGGGGACCGGGGGCCAACGTCCTGACTTTC

abundance: few
v_gene: TRBV19
j_gene: TRBJ2-4
d_gene: .
CDR3aa: CASSLPGHKKNIQYF
CDR3nt: TGTGCCAGTAGCCTCCCGGGACATAAGAAAAACATTCAGTACTTC

abundance: .
v_gene: TRBV5-1
j_gene: TRBJ2-5
d_gene: TRBD1
CDR3aa: CASSLGTGRETQYF
CDR3nt: TGCGCCAGCAGCCTAGGGACAGGAAGAGAGACCCAGTACTTC

abundance: .
v_gene: TRBV7-9
j_gene: TRBJ2-7
d_gene: .
CDR3aa: CASSLMGLGNEQYF
CDR3nt: TGTGCCAGCAGCTTAATGGGACTGGGGAACGAGCAGTACTTC

abundance: .
v_gene: TRBV5-6
j_gene: TRBJ2-4
d_gene: .
CDR3aa: CASSFESQQYF
CDR3nt: TGTGCCAGCAGTTTCGAATCCCAGCAGTACTTC

abundance: .
v_gene: TRBV14
j_gene: TRBJ2-7
d_gene: .
CDR3aa: CASSQSEGAARYF
CDR3nt: TGTGCCAGCAGCCAATCGGAGGGGGCCGCTCGGTACTTC

abundance: .
v_gene: TRBV6-6
j_gene: TRBJ1-2
d_gene: TRBD1
CDR3aa: CASWGTGVVANYGYTF
CDR3nt: TGTGCCAGTTGGGGGACAGGGGTCGTCGCTAACTATGGCTACACCTTC

abundance: few
v_gene: TRBV27
j_gene: TRBJ2-7
d_gene: TRBD1
CDR3aa: CASGTGGGYEQYF
CDR3nt: TGTGCCAGCGGGACAGGGGGCGGGTACGAGCAGTACTTC

abundance: .
v_gene: TRBV12-3/TRBV12-4
j_gene: TRBJ1-2
d_gene: .
CDR3aa: CASSPRVNYGYTF
CDR3nt: TGTGCCAGCAGTCCCAGGGTGAACTATGGCTACACCTTC

abundance: few
v_gene: TRBV6-1
j_gene: TRBJ1-5
d_gene: .
CDR3aa: CASSELGGGRVSNQPQHF
CDR3nt: TGTGCCAGCAGTGAATTGGGAGGGGGGAGGGTTAGCAATCAGCCCCAGCATTTT

abundance: few
v_gene: TRBV7-2
j_gene: TRBJ1-1
d_gene: .
CDR3aa: CASSLSGFTEAFF
CDR3nt: TGTGCCAGCAGCTTGAGCGGTTTCACTGAAGCTTTCTTT

abundance: .
v_gene: TRBV28
j_gene: TRBJ1-2
d_gene: TRBD1
CDR3aa: CASTTTGNYGYTF
CDR3nt: TGTGCCAGCACCACGACAGGGAACTATGGCTACACCTTC

abundance: .
v_gene: TRBV19
j_gene: TRBJ2-5
d_gene: .
CDR3aa: CASGYSQETQYF
CDR3nt: TGTGCCAGTGGGTACAGCCAAGAGACCCAGTACTTC

abundance: .
v_gene: TRBV12-5
j_gene: TRBJ2-3
d_gene: TRBD2
CDR3aa: CASASAGGPDTQYF
CDR3nt: TGTGCTAGTGCCAGTGCGGGAGGGCCAGATACGCAGTATTTT

abundance: .
v_gene: TRBV7-9
j_gene: TRBJ2-1
d_gene: TRBD2
CDR3aa: CASSFGPGGPTEQFF
CDR3nt: TGTGCCAGCAGCTTTGGTCCGGGAGGGCCCACCGAGCAGTTCTTC

abundance: .
v_gene: TRBV4-3
j_gene: TRBJ1-4
d_gene: TRBD1
CDR3aa: CASSQAGTGGEKLFF
CDR3nt: TGCGCCAGCAGCCAAGCCGGGACAGGGGGGGAAAAACTGTTTTTT

abundance: few
v_gene: TRBV3-1/TRBV3-2
j_gene: TRBJ2-5
d_gene: .
CDR3aa: CASSQDMEAYF
CDR3nt: TGTGCCAGCAGCCAAGATATGGAGGCGTACTTC

abundance: .
v_gene: TRBV6-5
j_gene: TRBJ2-1
d_gene: TRBD1
CDR3aa: CASTGTVSYNEQFF
CDR3nt: TGTGCCAGCACTGGGACAGTTTCCTACAATGAGCAGTTCTTC

abundance: .
v_gene: TRBV2
j_gene: TRBJ2-5
d_gene: .
CDR3aa: CASRLQASQYF
CDR3nt: TGTGCCAGCAGGTTACAGGCTTCCCAGTACTTC

abundance: .
v_gene: TRBV5-1
j_gene: TRBJ2-7
d_gene: TRBD2
CDR3aa: CASSAGTSGGFLTYEQYF
CDR3nt: TGCGCCAGCAGCGCTGGGACTAGCGGGGGGTTTTTAACCTACGAGCAGTACTTC

abundance: once
v_gene: TRBV3-1/TRBV3-2
j_gene: TRBJ2-3
d_gene: TRBD2
CDR3aa: CASSRTSGSADTQYF
CDR3nt: TGTGCCAGCAGCCGGACTAGCGGGAGTGCAGATACGCAGTATTTT

abundance: .
v_gene: TRBV19
j_gene: TRBJ1-1
d_gene: .
CDR3aa: CASSTNTGTSDRAFF
CDR3nt: TGTGCCAGTAGTACTAATACCGGGACAAGCGATCGGGCTTTCTTT

abundance: .
v_gene: TRBV3-1/TRBV3-2
j_gene: TRBJ2-1
d_gene: TRBD2
CDR3aa: CASSPGTSGVYNEQFF
CDR3nt: TGTGCCAGCAGCCCCGGGACTAGCGGGGTCTACAATGAGCAGTTCTTC

abundance: .
v_gene: TRBV3-1/TRBV3-2
j_gene: TRBJ1-3
d_gene: .
CDR3aa: CASSHRVGNTIYF
CDR3nt: TGTGCCAGCAGCCACAGGGTTGGAAACACCATATATTTT

abundance: .
v_gene: TRBV7-9
j_gene: TRBJ1-2
d_gene: TRBD1
CDR3aa: CASSDGTGSYGYTF
CDR3nt: TGTGCCAGCAGCGACGGGACAGGCAGTTATGGCTACACCTTC

abundance: .
v_gene: TRBV7-9
j_gene: TRBJ1-2
d_gene: .
CDR3aa: CASSLFGEEVYGYTF
CDR3nt: TGTGCCAGCAGCTTATTCGGGGAAGAGGTCTATGGCTACACCTTC

abundance: .
v_gene: TRBV2
j_gene: TRBJ2-7
d_gene: .
CDR3aa: CANGQFGGEQYF
CDR3nt: TGTGCCAACGGACAGTTCGGCGGCGAGCAGTACTTC

abundance: .
v_gene: TRBV3-1/TRBV3-2
j_gene: TRBJ2-5
d_gene: .
CDR3aa: CASSQDLAQETQYF
CDR3nt: TGTGCCAGCAGCCAAGATCTGGCACAAGAGACCCAGTACTTC

abundance: few
v_gene: TRBV7-9
j_gene: TRBJ1-5
d_gene: TRBD1
CDR3aa: CASSEGGQGMNQPQHF
CDR3nt: TGTGCCAGCAGCGAAGGAGGACAGGGGATGAATCAGCCCCAGCATTTT

abundance: .
v_gene: TRBV15
j_gene: TRBJ2-7
d_gene: .
CDR3aa: CATSRDRGGRLIYEQYF
CDR3nt: TGTGCCACCAGCAGAGATCGAGGAGGTAGACTCATCTACGAGCAGTACTTC

abundance: .
v_gene: TRBV4-1
j_gene: TRBJ2-7
d_gene: .
CDR3aa: CASSQGDRQKQYF
CDR3nt: TGCGCCAGCAGCCAAGGAGACAGGCAAAAGCAGTACTTC

abundance: many
v_gene: TRBV6-6
j_gene: TRBJ2-3
d_gene: .
CDR3aa: CASSYPTEDTQYF
CDR3nt: TGTGCCAGCAGTTACCCTACCGAAGATACGCAGTATTTT

abundance: .
v_gene: TRBV5-1
j_gene: TRBJ2-5
d_gene: TRBD2
CDR3aa: CASSSPQRDSQETQYF
CDR3nt: TGCGCCAGCAGCAGCCCCCAGCGGGATTCCCAGGAGACCCAGTACTTC

abundance: .
v_gene: TRBV5-1
j_gene: TRBJ2-7
d_gene: .
CDR3aa: CASSRGGDSYEQYF
CDR3nt: TGCGCCAGCAGCCGAGGAGGGGACTCCTACGAGCAGTACTTC

abundance: .
v_gene: TRBV19
j_gene: TRBJ2-6
d_gene: .
CDR3aa: CASSTGDGGLGANVLTF
CDR3nt: TGTGCCAGTAGTACAGGGGACGGCGGGCTTGGGGCCAACGTCCTGACTTTC

abundance: once
v_gene: TRBV7-2
j_gene: TRBJ2-7
d_gene: .
CDR3aa: CASSGNRVHEQYF
CDR3nt: TGTGCCAGCAGCGGGAACAGGGTCCACGAGCAGTACTTC

abundance: .
v_gene: TRBV25-1
j_gene: TRBJ2-1
d_gene: .
CDR3aa: CASSGSLPGNEQFF
CDR3nt: TGTGCCAGCAGTGGCTCCCTCCCCGGCAATGAGCAGTTCTTC

abundance: .
v_gene: TRBV12-3/TRBV12-4
j_gene: TRBJ2-3
d_gene: .
CDR3aa: CASSTGDTQYF
CDR3nt: TGTGCCAGCAGTACCGGAGATACGCAGTATTTT

abundance: .
v_gene: TRBV18
j_gene: TRBJ1-2
d_gene: .
CDR3aa: CASSPESSPGGYTF
CDR3nt: TGTGCCAGCTCACCAGAATCATCCCCAGGGGGCTACACCTTC

abundance: .
v_gene: TRBV4-3
j_gene: TRBJ2-7
d_gene: TRBD1
CDR3aa: CASSQDLGQPYEQYF
CDR3nt: TGCGCCAGCAGCCAAGATTTGGGACAGCCCTACGAGCAGTACTTC

abundance: .
v_gene: TRBV12-5
j_gene: TRBJ1-1
d_gene: .
CDR3aa: CAGSGGAGSDAFF
CDR3nt: TGTGCTGGTTCTGGGGGCGCAGGTAGTGACGCTTTCTTT

abundance: .
v_gene: TRBV4-2
j_gene: TRBJ2-5
d_gene: .
CDR3aa: CASSQDRSGTQYF
CDR3nt: TGTGCCAGCAGCCAAGACCGGAGTGGGACCCAGTACTTC

abundance: .
v_gene: TRBV23-1
j_gene: TRBJ1-2
d_gene: .
CDR3aa: CASSLGSNGYTF
CDR3nt: TGCGCCAGCAGTCTGGGTAGCAATGGCTACACCTTC